A single sample gave rise to the 5 T cell receptor beta chains below, sequenced in a study of blood T cell repertoires in COVID-19 (dated by TCRdb to about 2020). The library relied on the immunoSEQ multiplex PCR assay. The table was pulled from immuneACCESS by TCRdb, which kept in-frame rearrangements only. Such tables lose some clones; where checked, under half of the loss comes from unresolved V genes, and the rest has no known cause. The sample table records about 230,000 clones; 86% of these occur just once. The ten largest clones take up around a tenth of the sample. The sequenced sample consisted of peripheral blood. All receptors come from a man aged 45-60 years with COVID-19, enrolled during active disease.

The V and J genes are TRBV3-1 (or the pseudogene TRBV3-2) and TRBJ1-2, with 8 bases identical to TRBD1. Unmatched junction bases numbered 11, after V lost 3 bases and J lost 2 bases. This CDR3 is built from 17 residues. The germline CDR1 and CDR2 sequences are LGHDT and YNNKEL (reference sequence). As DNA, the CDR3 is TGTGCCAGCAGCCAGGGCTGGGGGGCAGGGGGCAACTATGGCTACACCTTC. Its translation: CASSQGWGAGGNYGYTF.

The rearrangement uses TRBV18 and TRBJ2-7, with 14 bases lining up with TRBD2. The CDR3 totals 15 residues. Trimming took 3 bases from V and 5 from J; bases not matched to a gene: 3. The germline V gene has CDR1 KGHSH and CDR2 LQKENI. DNA for the CDR3: TGTGCCAGCTCACCGACTAGCGGGAGGGCCCACGAGCAGTACTTC. It specifies CASSPTSGRAHEQYF.

The chain is built from TRBV18 and TRBJ1-1; no definite D call. This CDR3 has 13 residues. The germline V and J ends were trimmed by 3 bases and 1 base, with 6 bases remaining between them. The V gene's germline CDR1 is KGHSH and CDR2 LQKENI. DNA of the CDR3: TGTGCCAGCTCACCTATTAAGAACACTGAAGCTTTCTTT. Translating gives CASSPIKNTEAFF.

The V call is TRBV5-1, the J call TRBJ1-4, with 7 bases aligning to TRBD1. CDR3 length equals 14 residues. CDR1 is SGHRS and CDR2 is YFSETQ in the germline V gene. V shed 7 bases, J shed 3 bases, and the junction held 6 bases outside the gene matches. CDR3 in amino acids: CASGRQGANEKLFF. As DNA, the CDR3 is TGCGCCAGCGGACGACAGGGCGCTAATGAAAAACTGTTTTTT.

This clone was seen more than once but under ten times. The chain carries TRBV19 and TRBJ2-2; D is unresolved. The CDR3 consists of 15 residues. Germline V gene lookup returns CDR1 LNHDA and CDR2 SQIVND (reference sequence). V dropped 6 bases and J dropped 2 bases, with 13 bases sitting between them. CDR3 nucleotides: TGTGCCAGTAGGCCCGCGACAACTAACACCGGGGAGCTGTTTTTT. Protein sequence: CASRPATTNTGELFF.